The 20 T cell receptor beta chains below were found in one sample sequenced in a study of identical twins (dated by TCRdb to about 2016). Libraries came from 5' RACE. TCRdb shows the sequencer as Illumina HiSeq 2000. The public reads were run again by TCRdb, first through fastp at Q25 and then through MiXCR, and only productive beta chains were kept. CDR3 protein sequences are deduplicated, and each keeps its most common genes and DNA. Here the sample has some 690,000 distinct CDR3 sequences; 20% to 25% occur a single time. The ten most abundant clones make up 4.3% of the sample. These data were also filed under a second study, of T cells expressing NK-cell markers.

The sequenced sample was PBMCs. These receptors were obtained from a woman aged 18-30 years in good health.

This clonotype was observed a handful of times. The chain joins TRBV6-6 to TRBJ2-1, with D perhaps matching TRBD2 (5 bases). The CDR3 contains 13 residues. Germline V gives CDR1 MNHNY, CDR2 SVGAGI (reference sequence). Trimming took 10 bases from V and 0 from J, leaving 10 bases between them. The CDR3 DNA is TGTGCCACGGAGGATAGCTCCTACAATGAGCAGTTCTTC. It codes for CATEDSSYNEQFF.

This clonotype was observed at least ten times. This sequence joins TRBV5-1 and TRBJ1-2; D is unresolved. The CDR3 runs 15 residues. CDR1 is SGHRS, CDR2 YFSETQ, per germline. Trimming took off 4 bases at V and 6 bases at J, with 19 bases between the two ends. CDR3 in DNA: TGCGCCAGCAGCCCGGTCGGGGAAAGGTTGCATGGCTACACCTTC. It encodes CASSPVGERLHGYTF. The entire variable domain, with the rest obtained from reference TRBV5-1 and TRBJ1-2, is as follows: KAGVTQTPRYLIKTRGQQVTLSCSPISGHRSVSWYQQTPGQGLQFLFEYFSETQRNKGNFPGRFSGRQFSNSRSEMNVSTLELGDSALYLCASSPVGERLHGYTFGSGTRLTVV.

The chain combines TRBV20-1 with TRBJ1-5, with D possibly matching TRBD1 (6 bases). Deletions cut 0 bases from V and 4 bases from J, with 13 bases between. The germline V gene has CDR1 DFQATT and CDR2 SNEGSKA (reference sequence). The CDR3 has 15 amino acids. CDR3 sequence: CSARDGGTLNQPQHF. The CDR3 DNA reads TGCAGTGCTAGAGATGGAGGGACACTGAATCAGCCCCAGCATTTT.

The chain is built from TRBV5-8 and TRBJ1-4; tentative D call: TRBD1 (5 bases). This CDR3 is built from 15 residues. The germline V and J ends were trimmed by 1 base and 7 bases, with 14 bases remaining between them. Germline assignment: CDR1 SGHTS and CDR2 YDEGEE. In DNA, the CDR3 is TGTGCCAGCAGCTTGATACGACAGCGCCTTGAAAAACTGTTTTTT. Its translation is CASSLIRQRLEKLFF.

The rearrangement uses TRBV20-1 and TRBJ2-1; 10 bases fit TRBD2. The CDR3 is 13 residues long. Unmatched junction bases numbered 5, after V lost 3 bases and J lost 9 bases. Germline V lookup: CDR1 DFQATT, CDR2 SNEGSKA (reference sequence). The CDR3 DNA is TGCAGTGCTAGGCTAGCGGGAGTTGGTGAGCAGTTCTTC. Translated: CSARLAGVGEQFF.

There are a few counts of this clonotype. Here the CDR3 reads CASSSRLAGVHEQFF. The CDR3 DNA reads as TGTGCCAGCAGTTCCAGACTAGCGGGAGTACATGAGCAGTTCTTC. This chain connects TRBV27 to TRBJ2-1, with 12 bases that match TRBD2. With V trimmed by 4 bases and J by 8 bases, 6 bases remained unmatched. Looked up from germline, CDR1 is MNHEY and CDR2 is SMNVEV (reference sequence). The CDR3 consists of 15 residues.

This clonotype was observed a handful of times. The rearrangement uses TRBV10-3 and TRBJ2-2; 9 bases agree with TRBD1. CDR1 and CDR2 from the germline V gene are ENHRY and SYGVKD. V lost 2 bases and J lost 5; bases outside the gene matches: 12. The CDR3 is 18 amino acids. The CDR3 loop is CAISEAIPGQGMTGELFF. In nucleotides, the CDR3 is TGTGCCATCAGTGAGGCGATTCCGGGACAGGGTATGACCGGGGAGCTGTTTTTT.

The chain is built from TRBV20-1 and TRBJ2-6; D gene unclear. The CDR3 totals 13 residues. CDR1 is DFQATT, CDR2 SNEGSKA, per germline (reference sequence). V was cut by 5 bases and J by 1 base, with 6 bases left in between. The CDR3 protein is CSALKSGANVLTF. The CDR3 nucleotides read TGCAGTGCTCTCAAATCTGGGGCCAACGTCCTGACTTTC.

This clonotype showed up many times. The chain is built from TRBV7-2 and TRBJ2-1; TRBD2 matches at 8 bases. Trimming at V came to 7 bases and at J to 5 bases, leaving 13 bases not matched to a gene. The CDR3 is made up of 16 amino acids. Germline lookup yields CDR1 SGHTA and CDR2 FQGNSA. The CDR3 here is CASNDAGTRVNNEQFF. In DNA, the CDR3 is TGTGCCAGCAACGATGCCGGGACTAGAGTTAACAATGAGCAGTTCTTC. Full variable domain (rest looked up from reference TRBV7-2 and TRBJ2-1): GAGVSQSPSNKVTEKGKDVELRCDPISGHTALYWYRQSLGQGLEFLIYFQGNSAPDKSGLPSDRFSAERTGGSVSTLTIQRTQQEDSAVYLCASNDAGTRVNNEQFFGPGTRLTVL.

This clonotype occurred a few times. The chain recombines TRBV12-3 or TRBV12-4 with TRBJ2-2, with D maybe TRBD2 (8 bases). V was clipped by 2 bases and J by 7 bases, with 14 bases between them. The CDR3 totals 15 residues. CDR3 nucleotides: TGTGCCAGCAGTTTACGGGAGGGGGCGGACGGGGAGCTGTTTTTT. It encodes CASSLREGADGELFF.

This clonotype was seen only a few times. This chain connects TRBV27 to TRBJ2-1; D perhaps matches TRBD1 (5 bases). Per germline, CDR1 MNHEY and CDR2 SMNVEV (reference sequence). The CDR3 contains 12 residues. V dropped 6 bases and J dropped 3 bases, with 6 bases sitting between them. CDR3 protein: CASRRGYNEQFF. The CDR3 DNA is TGTGCCAGCAGAAGGGGCTACAATGAGCAGTTCTTC.

This clonotype has at least ten counts. The chain carries TRBV5-1 and TRBJ1-4; D uncertain. The CDR3 has 15 residues. Germline lookup yields CDR1 SGHRS and CDR2 YFSETQ. V dropped 5 bases and J dropped 6 bases, with 17 bases sitting between them. The CDR3 sequence is CASSPSPESYEKLFF. The CDR3 DNA follows: TGCGCCAGCAGTCCGTCCCCGGAAAGCTATGAAAAACTGTTTTTT.

A few counts support this clonotype. V usage is TRBV20-1 and J usage is TRBJ2-5, with D perhaps being TRBD1 or TRBD2 (5 bases each). With 4 bases removed from V and 4 bases from J, the gap between germline ends came to 16 bases. The CDR3 spans 14 residues. Germline V lookup: CDR1 DFQATT, CDR2 SNEGSKA (reference sequence). The CDR3 loop is CSATPLGGGETQYF. CDR3 in DNA: TGCAGTGCTACCCCTCTCGGTGGGGGAGAGACCCAGTACTTC.

Many counts were recorded for this clonotype. The chain carries TRBV7-6 and TRBJ2-7; D may be TRBD1 (6 bases). Germline values: CDR1 SGHVS, CDR2 FNYEAQ. The CDR3 consists of 13 residues. The ends were cut back, 2 bases at V and 3 bases at J, with 8 bases in the middle. CDR3 bases: TGTGCCAGCAGCTTAAACAGGGACTACGAGCAGTACTTC. Protein: CASSLNRDYEQYF.

This clonotype was observed once. The chain is built from TRBV12-5 and TRBJ2-1; D is unresolved. Germline CDR1 and CDR2: LGHNT and FRNRAP. Trimming left V 3 bases short and J 6 bases short, with 6 bases between. The CDR3 totals 12 residues. The CDR3 sequence: CASGFRGNEQFF. The CDR3 DNA is TGTGCTAGTGGTTTCAGAGGCAATGAGCAGTTCTTC. The variable domain in full, completed from reference TRBV12-5 and TRBJ2-1, reads DARVTQTPRHKVTEMGQEVTMRCQPILGHNTVFWYRQTMMQGLELLAYFRNRAPLDDSGMPKDRFSAEMPDATLATLKIQPSEPRDSAVYFCASGFRGNEQFFGPGTRLTVL.

This clonotype was seen a few times. The chain has TRBV12-3 or TRBV12-4 and TRBJ2-1; D uncertain. V lost 3 bases and J lost 8, with 17 bases in between. The CDR3 is 15 amino acids. CDR3 region: CASSLLATRSDEQFF. DNA for the CDR3: TGTGCCAGCAGTTTGTTAGCCACCCGGTCGGATGAGCAGTTCTTC.

This clonotype has just a few counts. The chain couples TRBV7-6 to TRBJ1-6; D is uncertain. V lost 0 bases to trimming and J lost 14 bases, with 20 bases between them. Germline-derived CDR1 and CDR2 are SGHVS and FNYEAQ. There are 16 residues in the CDR3. CDR3 nucleotides: TGTGCCAGCAGCTTAGCCTCGCCTGGAGCCGGCGAAACCCTCCACTTT. Translating gives CASSLASPGAGETLHF.

This clonotype was counted only a few times. The chain links TRBV20-1 to TRBJ1-5, with TRBD1 matching over 10 bases. This CDR3 has 16 amino acids. V trimming: 4 bases; J trimming: 6 bases; junction bases outside the gene matches: 12. The germline gives CDR1 DFQATT, CDR2 SNEGSKA (reference sequence). CDR3 sequence: CSATRARTGGLQPQHF. CDR3 bases: TGCAGTGCTACCCGAGCCCGGACAGGGGGTCTTCAGCCCCAGCATTTT.

The rearrangement links TRBV7-3 to TRBJ2-5, with 11 bases fitting TRBD2. V shed 4 bases, J shed 5 bases, and the junction held 6 bases outside the gene matches. Germline CDR1 is SGHTA and CDR2 is FQGTGA. The CDR3 covers 15 residues. The CDR3 reads CASSSSGLAAETQYF. In DNA form, the CDR3 reads TGTGCCAGCAGCTCTTCGGGACTAGCGGCGGAGACCCAGTACTTC.

This chain joins TRBV9 and TRBJ2-1; 7 bases match TRBD1. The CDR3 runs to 15 residues. Germline V lookup: CDR1 SGDLS, CDR2 YYNGEE. Unmatched junction bases numbered 4, after V lost 0 bases and J lost 4 bases. The CDR3 nucleotides read TGTGCCAGCAGCGTAGCTTGGGGACAGTACAATGAGCAGTTCTTC. This encodes CASSVAWGQYNEQFF.